This record covers a single TCR beta chain. This specimen belongs to a study of shared clonotypes between healthy human individuals. Using immunoSEQ multiplex PCR, the repertoire was profiled, and TCRdb retains in-frame clones only, with some absent. Here the sample spans a few million clones, about 92% being singletons. The CDR3 totals 16 residues. V was shortened by 5 bases and J by 3 bases, with 20 bases between the two germline ends. Germline assignment: CDR1 SGHVS and CDR2 FQNEAQ. This sequence originates from a man in his late teens or twenties in good health. Some clones in this sample may be carry-over from other donors' samples. The chain is built from TRBV7-8 and TRBJ2-7; the D is unclear. Input material: naive CD4+ T cells from PBMCs. This sample's subset: CD45RA+ positively selected. The CDR3 protein is CASSSPVAGRLYEQYF. The CDR3 DNA follows: TGTGCCAGCAGCAGTCCGGTAGCAGGCCGGCTCTACGAGCAGTACTTC.